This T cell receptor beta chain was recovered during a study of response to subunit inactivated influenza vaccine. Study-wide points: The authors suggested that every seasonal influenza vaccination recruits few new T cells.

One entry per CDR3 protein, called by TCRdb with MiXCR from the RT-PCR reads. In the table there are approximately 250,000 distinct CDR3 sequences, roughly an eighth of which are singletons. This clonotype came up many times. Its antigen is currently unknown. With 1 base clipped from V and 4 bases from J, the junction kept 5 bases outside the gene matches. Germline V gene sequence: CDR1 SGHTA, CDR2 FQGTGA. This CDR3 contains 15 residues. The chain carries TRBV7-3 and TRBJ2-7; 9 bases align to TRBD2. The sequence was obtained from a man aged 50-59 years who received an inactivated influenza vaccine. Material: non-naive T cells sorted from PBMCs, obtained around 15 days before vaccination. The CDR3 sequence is CASSLNGGRVYEQYF. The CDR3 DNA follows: TGTGCCAGCAGCTTAAATGGCGGGAGGGTTTACGAGCAGTACTTC.